A single sample is the source of the 19 T cell receptor beta chains below, sequenced in a study of blood T cell repertoires in COVID-19. Sequencing used immunoSEQ multiplex PCR; TCRdb keeps in-frame clones, though not all of them. Here the sample spans about 99,000 clones, about 89% being singletons. Sequenced: peripheral blood. These receptors were obtained from a woman aged 55-69 years with acute or convalescent COVID-19.

This rearrangement joins TRBV3-1 (or the pseudogene TRBV3-2) to TRBJ2-5; TRBD2 matches at 14 bases. The CDR3 runs 20 residues. Germline-derived CDR1 and CDR2 are LGHDT and YNNKEL (reference sequence). The V and J ends lost 3 bases and 5 bases, in that order; junction bases with no gene match: 17. The CDR3 here is CASSQFGTSGSRPTRETQYF. CDR3 DNA sequence: TGTGCCAGCAGCCAGTTCGGGACTAGCGGGAGCCGGCCAACGAGGGAGACCCAGTACTTC.

J is TRBJ1-1 and V is TRBV7-9, with a possible D match to TRBD1 (5 bases). The CDR3 totals 12 residues. The ends were cut back, 3 bases at V and 10 bases at J, with 12 bases in the middle. Germline CDR1 is SEHNR and CDR2 is FQNEAQ (reference sequence). The CDR3 protein is CASSFGGGTAFF. The CDR3 DNA is TGTGCCAGCAGCTTCGGGGGGGGTACAGCTTTCTTT. The complete variable domain, with remaining parts taken from reference TRBV7-9 and TRBJ1-1, reads DTGVSQNPRHKITKRGQNVTFRCDPISEHNRLYWYRQTLGQGPEFLTYFQNEAQLEKSRLLSDRFSAERPKGSFSTLEIQRTEQGDSAMYLCASSFGGGTAFFGQGTRLTVV.

The CDR3 protein is CASSSRGLGAFF. In DNA form, the CDR3 reads TGTGCCAGCAGCTCAAGGGGCTTGGGTGCTTTCTTT. V is TRBV3-1 (or the pseudogene TRBV3-2) and J is TRBJ1-1, with D possibly TRBD1 on 5 matching bases. The CDR3 sequence is 12 residues long. The germline V and J ends were trimmed by 5 bases and 11 bases, with 15 bases remaining between them. Germline assignment: CDR1 LGHDT and CDR2 YNNKEL (reference sequence).

This sequence joins TRBV11-3 and TRBJ1-1; D remains unclear. The CDR3 covers 13 residues. CDR1 SGHNT and CDR2 YENEEA come from the germline V gene. Trimming pared 3 bases from V and 6 bases from J, leaving 11 bases between. For the CDR3, the DNA is TGTGCCAGCAGCTTTTCGGGTGAGGCTGAAGCTTTCTTT. As protein: CASSFSGEAEAFF.

This clone has a single count. The V and J genes are TRBV6-5 and TRBJ1-2; perhaps TRBD1 as D (5 bases). V was shortened by 7 bases and J by 5 bases, with 17 bases between the two germline ends. Germline V lookup: CDR1 MNHEY, CDR2 SVGAGI. The CDR3 consists of 14 residues. In nucleotides, the CDR3 is TGTGCCAGCACCCGCACAGGAGCCCCTTATGGCTACACCTTC. This translates into CASTRTGAPYGYTF.

The chain carries TRBV6-1 and TRBJ1-1, with D maybe TRBD1 (5 bases). This CDR3 has 13 amino acids. Looked up from germline, CDR1 is MNHNS and CDR2 is SASEGT. Trimming took 3 bases from V and 5 from J, leaving 10 bases between them. The DNA of the CDR3 is TGTGCCAGCAGTGAGTGGGGGGGGACTGAAGCTTTCTTT. Translating gives CASSEWGGTEAFF.

J is TRBJ2-7 and V is TRBV5-4, with D tentatively TRBD1 (5 bases). Per germline, CDR1 SGHNT and CDR2 YYREEE (reference sequence). The CDR3 contains 13 residues. Trimming stripped 0 bases from V and 2 bases from J, with 6 bases between. CDR3 amino acids: CASSLAGTYEQYF. CDR3 nucleotide sequence: TGTGCCAGCAGCTTGGCAGGGACCTACGAGCAGTACTTC. Full variable domain (remainder filled in from reference TRBV5-4 and TRBJ2-7): ETGVTQSPTHLIKTRGQQVTLRCSSQSGHNTVSWYQQALGQGPQFIFQYYREEENGRGNFPPRFSGLQFPNYSSELNVNALELDDSALYLCASSLAGTYEQYFGPGTRLTVT.

The rearrangement uses TRBV28 and TRBJ1-1, with TRBD1 matching over 7 bases. CDR1 is MDHEN, CDR2 SYDVKM, per germline. Trimming cost V 4 bases and J 0 bases; bases outside gene matches: 8. This CDR3 spans 16 amino acids. This CDR3 reads CASSSTGTELNTEAFF. The CDR3, as DNA: TGTGCCAGCAGTTCAACCGGGACAGAATTGAACACTGAAGCTTTCTTT.

J is TRBJ2-1 and V is TRBV28; TRBD2 agrees at 10 bases. V lost 1 base, J lost 7 bases, and 13 bases stayed unmatched. This CDR3 is built from 18 residues. Germline V gene lookup returns CDR1 MDHEN and CDR2 SYDVKM. The CDR3 DNA reads TGTGCCAGCAGTTTATCCCAAGAACGACTAGCGGGTTTAAATGAGCAGTTCTTC. Amino acid sequence: CASSLSQERLAGLNEQFF.

J is TRBJ1-4 and V is TRBV11-3; perhaps TRBD1 as D (5 bases). V lost 3 bases and J 0 bases, leaving 11 bases between the germline ends. The germline gives CDR1 SGHNT, CDR2 YENEEA. The CDR3 consists of 16 residues. The CDR3 loop reads CASSFESGPTNEKLFF. CDR3 nucleotide sequence: TGTGCCAGCAGCTTTGAGTCAGGGCCAACTAATGAAAAACTGTTTTTT.

In this sample, this clone turned up a few times. CDR3 DNA sequence: TGTGCCAGCCGCCTCGGGTACTCCTACGAGCAGTACTTC. Translating it yields CASRLGYSYEQYF. V is TRBV27 and J is TRBJ2-7; no definite D call. The length of the CDR3 is 13 residues. Germline V gene sequence: CDR1 MNHEY, CDR2 SMNVEV (reference sequence). Trimming shortened V by 8 bases and J by 0 bases, and 11 bases separated the two germline ends.

The chain couples TRBV21-1 to TRBJ2-4; the table's TRBD1 call for D was not verified on the DNA. TRBV21-1 is labeled a pseudogene. The CDR3 runs 14 residues. CDR3 region: CASSLGQGKNIQYF. As DNA, the CDR3 is TGTGCCAGCAGCCTGGGACAGGGGAAAAACATTCAGTACTTC.

The rearrangement links TRBV5-1 to TRBJ2-1; maybe TRBD2 (6 bases). Trimming took 5 bases from V and 7 from J, leaving 22 bases between them. The CDR3 consists of 16 residues. Germline V gene data show CDR1 as SGHRS and CDR2 as YFSETQ. The CDR3 is CASSRQTGLMVNEQFF. Here the CDR3 DNA reads TGCGCCAGCAGTCGACAAACGGGACTCATGGTTAATGAGCAGTTCTTC.

The chain uses TRBV10-3 and TRBJ1-2; 8 nucleotides match TRBD1. CDR1 and CDR2 (germline): ENHRY, SYGVKD. With 6 bases clipped from V and 6 bases from J, the junction kept 9 bases outside the gene matches. The CDR3 is made up of 14 amino acids. The CDR3 spells CAISVDRASNGYTF. CDR3 bases: TGTGCCATCAGCGTGGACAGGGCTTCAAATGGCTACACCTTC.

V and J are TRBV19 and TRBJ2-4; 8 bases are shared with TRBD2. CDR1 LNHDA and CDR2 SQIVND come from the germline V gene (reference sequence). The ends lost 7 bases at V and 6 bases at J; junction bases unmatched: 8. This CDR3 has 14 residues. CDR3 region: CASNSGRAGNIQYF. CDR3 nucleotide sequence: TGTGCCAGTAACTCCGGGAGGGCCGGAAACATTCAGTACTTC.

V usage is TRBV6-5 and J usage is TRBJ2-5, with D possibly being TRBD1 (5 bases). The CDR3 length is 14 residues. Germline CDR1 reads MNHEY; CDR2 reads SVGAGI. Trimming removed 4 bases from V and 5 bases from J, with 14 bases in between. CDR3 in amino acids: CASSSTPQVETQYF. The CDR3 region has the DNA TGTGCCAGCAGTTCAACTCCACAGGTGGAGACCCAGTACTTC.

The chain combines TRBV7-2 with TRBJ2-7; weak D call: TRBD2 (6 bases). CDR1 is SGHTA and CDR2 is FQGNSA in the germline V gene. The CDR3 has 13 residues. V was shortened by 3 bases and J by 7 bases, with 13 bases between the two germline ends. CDR3 sequence: CASSLTRYGEQYF. CDR3 in DNA: TGTGCCAGCAGCTTGACTAGATACGGGGAGCAGTACTTC.

This sequence joins TRBV5-1 and TRBJ2-2; 8 bases align to TRBD1. CDR3 length: 17 residues. Trimming at V came to 0 bases and at J to 1 base, leaving 5 bases not matched to a gene. CDR1 SGHRS and CDR2 YFSETQ come from the germline V gene. The CDR3 reads CASSLASGQGNTGELFF. In DNA, the CDR3 is TGCGCCAGCAGCTTGGCCTCCGGACAGGGGAACACCGGGGAGCTGTTTTTT.

V usage is TRBV27 and J usage is TRBJ2-2; 10 positions agree with TRBD2. The CDR3 is 17 amino acids. J lost 3 bases, V lost 6 bases, and 10 bases had no gene match. The V gene's germline CDR1 is MNHEY and CDR2 SMNVEV (reference sequence). Here the CDR3 reads CASSPIVGLADTGELFF. CDR3 bases: TGTGCCAGCAGCCCCATCGTCGGACTAGCGGACACCGGGGAGCTGTTTTTT.